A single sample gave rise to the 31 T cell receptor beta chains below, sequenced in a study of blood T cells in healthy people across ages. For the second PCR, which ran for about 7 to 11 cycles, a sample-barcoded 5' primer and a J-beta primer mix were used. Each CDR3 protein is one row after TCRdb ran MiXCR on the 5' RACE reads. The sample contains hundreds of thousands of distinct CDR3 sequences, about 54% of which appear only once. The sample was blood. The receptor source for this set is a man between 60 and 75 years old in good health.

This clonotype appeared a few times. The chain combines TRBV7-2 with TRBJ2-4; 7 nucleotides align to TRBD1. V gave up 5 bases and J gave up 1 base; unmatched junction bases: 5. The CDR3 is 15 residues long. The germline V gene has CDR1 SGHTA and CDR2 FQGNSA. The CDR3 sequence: CASSAQTGAKNIQYF. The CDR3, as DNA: TGTGCCAGCAGCGCCCAGACAGGGGCCAAAAACATTCAGTACTTC.

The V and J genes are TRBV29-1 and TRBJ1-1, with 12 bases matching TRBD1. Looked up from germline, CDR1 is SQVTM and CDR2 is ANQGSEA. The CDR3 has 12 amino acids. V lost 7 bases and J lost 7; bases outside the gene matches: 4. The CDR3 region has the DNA TGCAGCGGGGGGACAGGGGGCGGTGAAGCTTTCTTT. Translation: CSGGTGGGEAFF. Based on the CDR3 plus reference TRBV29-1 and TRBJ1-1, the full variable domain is SAVISQKPSRDICQRGTSLTIQCQVDSQVTMMFWYRQQPGQSLTLIATANQGSEATYESGFVIDKFPISRPNLTFSTLTVSNMSPEDSSIYLCSGGTGGGEAFFGQGTRLTVV.

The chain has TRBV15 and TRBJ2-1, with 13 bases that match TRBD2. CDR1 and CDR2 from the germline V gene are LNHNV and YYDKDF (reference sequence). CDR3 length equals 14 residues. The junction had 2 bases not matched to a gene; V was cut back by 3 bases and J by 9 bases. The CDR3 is CATSRGLAGFEQFF. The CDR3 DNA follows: TGTGCCACCAGCAGGGGACTAGCGGGGTTTGAGCAGTTCTTC.

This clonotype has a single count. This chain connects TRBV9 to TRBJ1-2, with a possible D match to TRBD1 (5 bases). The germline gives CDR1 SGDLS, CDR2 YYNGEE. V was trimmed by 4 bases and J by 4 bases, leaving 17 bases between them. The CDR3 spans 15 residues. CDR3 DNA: TGTGCCAGCAGCCCAGGAGCCGGAGGGACCTATGGCTACACCTTC. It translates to CASSPGAGGTYGYTF.

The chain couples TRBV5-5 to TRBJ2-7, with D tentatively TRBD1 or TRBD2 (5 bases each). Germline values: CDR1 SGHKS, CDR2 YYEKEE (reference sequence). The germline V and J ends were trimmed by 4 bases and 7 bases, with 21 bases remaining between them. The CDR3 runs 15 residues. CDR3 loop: CASSPPGTVRLEQYF. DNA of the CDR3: TGTGCCAGCAGCCCGCCCGGGACGGTGCGATTGGAGCAGTACTTC.

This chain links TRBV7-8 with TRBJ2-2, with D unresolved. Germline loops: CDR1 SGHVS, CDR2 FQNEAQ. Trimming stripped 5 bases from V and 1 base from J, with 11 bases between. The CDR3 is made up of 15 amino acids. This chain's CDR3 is CASSLRAGNTGELFF. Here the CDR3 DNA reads TGTGCCAGCAGCCTTCGTGCAGGGAACACCGGGGAGCTGTTTTTT.

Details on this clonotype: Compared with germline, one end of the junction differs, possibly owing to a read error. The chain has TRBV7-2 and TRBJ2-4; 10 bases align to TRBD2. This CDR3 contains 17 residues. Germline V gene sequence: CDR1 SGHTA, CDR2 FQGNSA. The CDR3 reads CASGFRGSGGPKNIQYF. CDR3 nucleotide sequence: TGTGCCAGCGGATTTCGGGGTAGCGGGGGGCCTAAAAATATTCAGTACTTC.

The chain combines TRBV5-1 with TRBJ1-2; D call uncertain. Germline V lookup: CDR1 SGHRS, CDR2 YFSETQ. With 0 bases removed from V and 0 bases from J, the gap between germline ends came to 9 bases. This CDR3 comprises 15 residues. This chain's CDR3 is CASSLDLGSNYGYTF. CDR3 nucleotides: TGCGCCAGCAGCTTGGATTTAGGCTCTAACTATGGCTACACCTTC. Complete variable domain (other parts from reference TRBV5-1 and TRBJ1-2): KAGVTQTPRYLIKTRGQQVTLSCSPISGHRSVSWYQQTPGQGLQFLFEYFSETQRNKGNFPGRFSGRQFSNSRSEMNVSTLELGDSALYLCASSLDLGSNYGYTFGSGTRLTVV.

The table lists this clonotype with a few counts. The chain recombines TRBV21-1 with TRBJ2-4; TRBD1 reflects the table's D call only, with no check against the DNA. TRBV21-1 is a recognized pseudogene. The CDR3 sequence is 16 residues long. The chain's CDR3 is CASSKAAKGHLNIQYF. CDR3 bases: TGTGCCAGCAGCAAAGCGGCCAAGGGGCACCTAAACATTCAGTACTTC.

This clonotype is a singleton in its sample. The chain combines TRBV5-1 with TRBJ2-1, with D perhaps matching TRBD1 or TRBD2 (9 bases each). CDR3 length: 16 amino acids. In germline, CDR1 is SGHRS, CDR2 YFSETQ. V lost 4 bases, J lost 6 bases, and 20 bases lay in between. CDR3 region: CASSAGGTGISNEQFF. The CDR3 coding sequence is TGCGCCAGCAGCGCGGGGGGGACAGGGATCTCCAATGAGCAGTTCTTC.

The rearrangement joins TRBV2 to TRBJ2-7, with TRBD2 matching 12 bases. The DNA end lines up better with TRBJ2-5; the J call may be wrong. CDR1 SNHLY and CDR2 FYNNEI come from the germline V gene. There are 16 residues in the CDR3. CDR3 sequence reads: CASSPQTSGGLETQYF. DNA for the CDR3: TGTGCCAGCAGTCCCCAGACTAGCGGGGGCCTGGAGACCCAGTACTTC.

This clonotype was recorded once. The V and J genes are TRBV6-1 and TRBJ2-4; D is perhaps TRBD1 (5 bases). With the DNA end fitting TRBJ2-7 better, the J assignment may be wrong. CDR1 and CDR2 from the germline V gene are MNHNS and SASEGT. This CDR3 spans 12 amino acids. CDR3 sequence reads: CASSARQFEQYF. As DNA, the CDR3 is TGTGCCAGCAGTGCTCGACAGTTCGAGCAGTACTTC.

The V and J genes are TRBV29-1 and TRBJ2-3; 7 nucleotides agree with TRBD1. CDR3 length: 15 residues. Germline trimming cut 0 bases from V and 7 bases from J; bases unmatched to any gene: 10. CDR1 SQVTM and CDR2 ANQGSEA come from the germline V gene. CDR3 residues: CSVEDGGQVANTQYF. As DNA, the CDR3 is TGCAGCGTTGAAGATGGCGGACAGGTCGCAAATACGCAGTATTTT.

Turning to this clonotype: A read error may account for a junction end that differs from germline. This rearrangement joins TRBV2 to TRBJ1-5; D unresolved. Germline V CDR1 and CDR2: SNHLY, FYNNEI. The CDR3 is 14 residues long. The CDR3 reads CASSEVMLNQPRHF. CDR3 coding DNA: TGTGCCAGCAGTGAAGTTATGTTAAATCAGCCCCGGCATTTT.

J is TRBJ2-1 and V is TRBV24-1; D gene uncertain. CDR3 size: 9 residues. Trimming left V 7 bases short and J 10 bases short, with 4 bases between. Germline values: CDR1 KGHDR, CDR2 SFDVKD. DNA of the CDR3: TGTGCCACCAGGTCGGAGCAGTTCTTC. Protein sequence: CATRSEQFF.

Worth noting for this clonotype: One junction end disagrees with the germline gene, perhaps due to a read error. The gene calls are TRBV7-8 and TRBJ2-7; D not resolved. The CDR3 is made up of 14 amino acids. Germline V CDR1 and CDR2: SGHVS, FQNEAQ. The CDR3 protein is CASSPGFFSYEQYF. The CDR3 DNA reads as TGTGCCAGCAGCCCCGGATTTTTCTCCTACGAGCAATACTTC.

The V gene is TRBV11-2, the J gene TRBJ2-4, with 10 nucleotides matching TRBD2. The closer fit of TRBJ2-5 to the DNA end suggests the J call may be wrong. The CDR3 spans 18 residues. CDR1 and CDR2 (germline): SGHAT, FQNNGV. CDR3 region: CASSSYKASGGYKETQYF. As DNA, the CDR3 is TGTGCCAGCAGCTCATACAAGGCTAGCGGGGGTTACAAAGAGACCCAGTACTTC.

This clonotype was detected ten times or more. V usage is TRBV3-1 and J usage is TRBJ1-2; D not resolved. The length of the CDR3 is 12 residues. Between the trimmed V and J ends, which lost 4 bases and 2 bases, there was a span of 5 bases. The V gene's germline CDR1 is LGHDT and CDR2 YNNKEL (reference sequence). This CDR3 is CASSLTNYGYTF. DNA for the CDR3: TGTGCCAGCAGCCTAACGAACTATGGCTACACCTTC.

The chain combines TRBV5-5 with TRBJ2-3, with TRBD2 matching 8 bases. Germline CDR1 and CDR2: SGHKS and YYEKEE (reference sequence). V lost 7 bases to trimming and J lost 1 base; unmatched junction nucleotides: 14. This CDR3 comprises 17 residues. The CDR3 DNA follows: TGTGCCAGCGGCGGGCGGGGGGCCTTACCTGGCACAGATACGCAGTATTTT. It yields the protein CASGGRGALPGTDTQYF.

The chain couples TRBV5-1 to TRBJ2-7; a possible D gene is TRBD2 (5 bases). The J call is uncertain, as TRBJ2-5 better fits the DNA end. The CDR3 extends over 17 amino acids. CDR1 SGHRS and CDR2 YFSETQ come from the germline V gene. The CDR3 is CASSPAVAGSRRETQYF. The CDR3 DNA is TGCGCCAGCAGCCCGGCCGTGGCGGGTTCGAGGAGGGAGACCCAGTACTTC.

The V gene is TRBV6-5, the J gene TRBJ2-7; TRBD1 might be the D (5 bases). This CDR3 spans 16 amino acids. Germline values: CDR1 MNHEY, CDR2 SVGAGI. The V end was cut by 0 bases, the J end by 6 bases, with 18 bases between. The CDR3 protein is CASSYSLGQGSTEQYF. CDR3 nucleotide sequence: TGTGCCAGCAGTTACTCCCTCGGACAAGGAAGCACCGAGCAGTACTTC.

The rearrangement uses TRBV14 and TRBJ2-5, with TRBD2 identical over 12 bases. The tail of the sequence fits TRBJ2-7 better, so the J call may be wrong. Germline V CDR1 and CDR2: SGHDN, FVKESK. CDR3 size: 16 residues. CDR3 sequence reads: CASSRPSGGAGYEQYF. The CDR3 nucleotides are TGTGCCAGCAGCCGCCCTAGCGGGGGGGCCGGTTACGAGCAGTACTTC.

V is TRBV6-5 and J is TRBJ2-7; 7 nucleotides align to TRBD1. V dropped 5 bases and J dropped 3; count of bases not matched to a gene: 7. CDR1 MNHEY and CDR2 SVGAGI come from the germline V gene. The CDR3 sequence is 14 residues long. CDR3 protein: CASSRQGAFYEQYF. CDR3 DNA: TGTGCCAGCAGTCGACAGGGAGCATTCTACGAGCAGTACTTC.

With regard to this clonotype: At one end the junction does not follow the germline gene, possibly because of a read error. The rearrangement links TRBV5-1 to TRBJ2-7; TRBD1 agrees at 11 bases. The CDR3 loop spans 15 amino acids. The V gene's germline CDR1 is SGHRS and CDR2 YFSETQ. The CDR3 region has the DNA TGCACCAGCAGCCGGACAGGGGGCCAGTCCTACGAGCAGTACTTC. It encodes CTSSRTGGQSYEQYF.

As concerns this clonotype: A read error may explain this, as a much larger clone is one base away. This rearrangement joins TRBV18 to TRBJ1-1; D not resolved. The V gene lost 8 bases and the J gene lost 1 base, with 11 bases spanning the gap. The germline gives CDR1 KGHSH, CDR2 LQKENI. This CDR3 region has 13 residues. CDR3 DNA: TGTGCCAGCGCAGACATGCCGAACACTGAAGCTTTCTTT. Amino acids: CASADMPNTEAFF.

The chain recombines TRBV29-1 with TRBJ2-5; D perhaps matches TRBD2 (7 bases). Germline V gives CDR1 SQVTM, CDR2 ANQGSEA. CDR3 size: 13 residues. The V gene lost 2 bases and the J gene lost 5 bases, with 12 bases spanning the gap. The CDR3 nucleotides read TGCAGCGTTGAACGGGGGGCGGAGGAGACCCAGTACTTC. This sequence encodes CSVERGAEETQYF.

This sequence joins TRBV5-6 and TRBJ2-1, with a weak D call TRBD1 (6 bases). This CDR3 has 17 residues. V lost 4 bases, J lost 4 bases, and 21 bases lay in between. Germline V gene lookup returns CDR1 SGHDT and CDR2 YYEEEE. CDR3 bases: TGTGCCAGCAGCGCCAAATCACAGGGTTCAAATTACAATGAGCAGTTCTTC. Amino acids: CASSAKSQGSNYNEQFF.

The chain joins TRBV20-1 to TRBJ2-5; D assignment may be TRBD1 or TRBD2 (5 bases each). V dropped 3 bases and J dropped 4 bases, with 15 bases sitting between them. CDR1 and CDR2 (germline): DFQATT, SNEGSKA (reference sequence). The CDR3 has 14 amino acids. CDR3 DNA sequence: TGCAGTGCTAGTGTGGGGGTTGGAAGAGAGACCCAGTACTTC. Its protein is CSASVGVGRETQYF.

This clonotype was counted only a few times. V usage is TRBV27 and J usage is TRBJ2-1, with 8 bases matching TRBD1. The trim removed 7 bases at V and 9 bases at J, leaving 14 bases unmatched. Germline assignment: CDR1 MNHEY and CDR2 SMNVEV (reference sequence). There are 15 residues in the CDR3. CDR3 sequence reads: CASTPRQGIISEQFF. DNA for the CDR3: TGTGCCAGCACTCCAAGACAGGGGATAATCAGTGAGCAGTTCTTC.

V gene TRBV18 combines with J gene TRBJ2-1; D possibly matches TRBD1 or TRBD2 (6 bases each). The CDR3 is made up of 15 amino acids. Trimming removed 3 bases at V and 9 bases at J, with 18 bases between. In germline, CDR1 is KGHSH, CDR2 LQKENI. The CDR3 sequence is CASSPRLDEGGEQFF. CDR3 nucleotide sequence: TGTGCCAGCTCACCGAGACTGGACGAGGGGGGTGAGCAGTTCTTC.

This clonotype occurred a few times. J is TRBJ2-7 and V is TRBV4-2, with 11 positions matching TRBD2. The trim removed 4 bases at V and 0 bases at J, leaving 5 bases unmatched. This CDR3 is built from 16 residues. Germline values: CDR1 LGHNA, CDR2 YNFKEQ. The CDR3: CASSLGTSGSSYEQYF. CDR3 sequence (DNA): TGTGCCAGCAGCCTGGGGACTAGCGGTAGCTCCTACGAGCAGTACTTC.